A single sample gave rise to the 8 T cell receptor beta chains below, sequenced in a study of beta chain features in type 1 diabetes. No cognate antigen is known for these TCRs. Findings of the study overall: Among patients with Type 1 diabetes, TCRB CDR3s were moderately but significantly shorter in every one of the four CD4+ subsets.

The isolated RNA, all of it, was reverse transcribed, so expressed TCRB transcripts were what got sequenced. Data came from immunoSEQ multiplex PCR; TCRdb stores just in-frame clones and leaves some out. The sample includes about 300,000 clones, roughly 13% seen only once; the top ten take roughly 0.015%. The sequencing input was naive CD4+ T cells from blood. The source is a woman aged 18 to 35 with type 1 diabetes.

This clone was counted between two and nine times. The chain has TRBV13 and TRBJ2-7; 7 nucleotides agree with TRBD1. The germline V gene encodes CDR1 PRHDT and CDR2 FYEKMQ (reference sequence). This CDR3 region has 14 residues. V lost 5 bases to trimming and J lost 3 bases; unmatched junction nucleotides: 7. For the CDR3, the DNA is TGTGCCAGCAGCCCGCCCGACAGGGTCTACGAGCAGTACTTC. This encodes CASSPPDRVYEQYF. The complete variable domain, with remaining parts taken from reference TRBV13 and TRBJ2-7, reads AAGVIQSPRHLIKEKRETATLKCYPIPRHDTVYWYQQGPGQDPQFLISFYEKMQSDKGSIPDRFSAQQFSDYHSELNMSSLELGDSALYFCASSPPDRVYEQYFGPGTRLTVT.

This sequence joins TRBV11-3 and TRBJ1-1; no definite D call. The CDR3 totals 13 residues. The V and J ends lost 5 bases and 7 bases respectively, with 14 bases between them. Germline assignment: CDR1 SGHNT and CDR2 YENEEA. For the CDR3, the DNA is TGTGCCAGCAGCCCCTCAGACATGTTTGAAGCTTTCTTT. Residues: CASSPSDMFEAFF.

This chain uses TRBV2 with TRBJ1-4; tentative D call: TRBD1 (5 bases). Germline V gene sequence: CDR1 SNHLY, CDR2 FYNNEI. The V and J ends lost 1 base and 7 bases respectively, with 13 bases between them. This CDR3 is built from 15 residues. CDR3 coding DNA: TGTGCCAGCAGTGAAGGCAGGGTCGGCGGTGAAAAACTGTTTTTT. Amino acid sequence: CASSEGRVGGEKLFF.

The chain uses TRBV19 and TRBJ1-2; D may be TRBD1 (6 bases). CDR1 and CDR2 (germline): LNHDA, SQIVND (reference sequence). CDR3 size: 15 residues. Trimming took 6 bases from V and 5 from J, leaving 19 bases between them. CDR3 nucleotides: TGTGCCAGTAGAGCGGGGGGGCTTCGGTGGTATGGCTACACCTTC. It translates to CASRAGGLRWYGYTF.

A few counts support this clone. The chain uses TRBV9 and TRBJ1-1; D is undetermined. The ends were cut back, 0 bases at V and 6 bases at J, with 9 bases in the middle. The length of the CDR3 is 13 residues. The germline V gene encodes CDR1 SGDLS and CDR2 YYNGEE. The CDR3 nucleotides read TGTGCCAGCAGCGTAGTTAACAGCCCTGAAGCTTTCTTT. This sequence encodes CASSVVNSPEAFF.

V gene TRBV5-4 combines with J gene TRBJ2-7; 9 nucleotides agree with TRBD2. V lost 0 bases to trimming and J lost 4 bases; unmatched junction nucleotides: 8. This CDR3 has 16 amino acids. Per germline, CDR1 SGHNT and CDR2 YYREEE (reference sequence). DNA for the CDR3: TGTGCCAGCAGCTTGGGAGGCGGGGGGGCCAGGTACGAGCAGTACTTC. It codes for CASSLGGGGARYEQYF.

This clone was observed a handful of times. The gene calls are TRBV15 and TRBJ1-4, with D possibly being TRBD1 (5 bases). There are 15 residues in the CDR3. Deletions cut 0 bases from V and 4 bases from J, with 9 bases between. CDR1 and CDR2 (germline): LNHNV, YYDKDF (reference sequence). CDR3 loop: CATSRDGGSNEKLFF. CDR3 nucleotide sequence: TGTGCCACCAGCAGAGACGGGGGGAGTAATGAAAAACTGTTTTTT.

This clone appeared a few times. This specimen includes other DNA sequences encoding the same CDR3. J is TRBJ1-1 and V is TRBV19; 7 bases align to TRBD1. This CDR3 is built from 14 residues. The junction had 0 bases not matched to a gene; V was cut back by 1 base and J by 1 base. Germline CDR1 is LNHDA and CDR2 is SQIVND (reference sequence). The CDR3 region has the DNA TGTGCCAGTAGTATAGGACAGGGGAACACTGAAGCTTTCTTT. It specifies CASSIGQGNTEAFF.